This TCR beta chain was identified in a study of shared clonotypes between healthy human individuals (TCRdb year 2020). Concerning the study at large: A couple of women and a few men aged 18 to 49 years were included in the cohort. For each donor, three plates each were used for CD4 naive and CD4 memory, two plates were used for CD8 naive, and one plate was used for CD8 memory. To estimate repertoire size and how much clonotype sharing occurs between individuals, the study deeply sequenced the blood TCR repertoires of 4 to 6 healthy adults. To increase sequencing depth and limit assay-specific biases, TCR repertoire library preparation and sequencing were carried out by different laboratories using diverse techniques. Between about 0.85 and 10 billion PBMCs per donor were obtained by leukapheresis. Study-wide findings and limitations: Pairwise subsampling led to the expectation that sequencing depth would affect the degree of clonotype sharing among donors. When four donors were compared, the shared fraction of clonotypes was around 4.6% for naive CD4, 3% to 4% for naive CD8, 2% to 2.5% for memory CD4, and about 0.36% for memory CD8. Naive subsets generally had larger estimated clonotype richness than memory subsets did. Because the study included a small number of donors, the genetic and exposure-history diversity represented was limited. Sampling was restricted to blood, and TCR repertoires in tissues likely differ from the TCR repertoires found in blood. Rarefaction of sorted-subset datasets indicated incomplete sequencing despite the large sequencing depth. Higher generation probabilities were observed for clonotypes shared by all four sorted-subset donors than for non-shared clonotypes.

For the CD8 naive samples, CD45RO-negative cells were positively selected for CCR7, yielding a CD45RA+CCR7+ population from which TemRA cells were excluded. The donors were healthy, HIV-negative adults with no recently reported acute infections or vaccinations. All donors were Caucasian adults living in Nashville, Tennessee, USA. Blood was collected by leukapheresis, and PBMCs were isolated by Ficoll-Histopaque density gradient centrifugation and then cryopreserved in liquid nitrogen vapor phase. Purity and quantity of every magnetically sorted T cell population were checked by analytical flow cytometry. Each sorted fraction had its genomic DNA isolated and then quantified by UV absorbance on a Nanodrop 2000c. As for this clone: This clone's antigen is unknown. Nothing much larger sits one base from this clone, and base qualities are not available.

TCR CDR3 regions were amplified from genomic DNA by multiplex PCR using the deep immunoSEQ assay. Genomic DNA extracted from each cell subset was distributed evenly over all wells of several immunoSEQ 96-well plates, and each plate served as one replicate. Each replicate PCR for sorted subsets received roughly 0.2 ug genomic DNA, equal to about 30,000 T cell genomes. The purified libraries were quantified using a Qubit 3.0 fluorometer, sized with a Bioanalyzer 2100, and then quantified again using the KAPA Library Quantification kit. Each immunoSEQ 96-well plate was sequenced on its own single-read 150-cycle Illumina NextSeq 550 flow cell. As for the original processing: Because only junctional sequences without quality scores were contained in the immunoSEQ output, filtering matching that applied to full-length reads could not be performed. Sequences were annotated with PyIR, a Python wrapper for IgBLAST v1.9, using IMGT germline references to assign V/J genes and CDR3. Reads were filtered out if the reads had weak V/J assignments (E-value above 1e-6), no CDR3, stop codons, out-of-frame junctions, or ambiguous translated residues. A V3J clonotype was defined by an identical inferred V gene, J gene, and CDR3 amino acid sequence. To compute the percentage overlap between repertoires, the number of shared unique clonotypes was divided by the size of the smaller repertoire. RTK rarefaction, the Chao1 estimator, and Recon v2.1 estimates of unobserved clonotypes were used to assess repertoire richness. Generation probabilities for all TCRbeta clonotypes obtained by the gDNA method from a handful of donors were computed using OLGA. TCRdb obtained this table from immuneACCESS and retained in-frame rearrangements with V and J assigned. These tables miss some clones; where compared with another copy, unresolved V genes account for less than half of the shortfall, and the remainder is unexplained. V and J calls and clone size come straight from that table; D and trimming were deduced from the DNA. This sample holds more than 2 million clones; just over 90% were observed only once. The ten largest clonotypes hold around 1.7% of the sample.

V was cut back by 5 bases and J by 3 bases, leaving a gap of 29 bases between them. The germline V gene (reference sequence) gives CDR1 as PRHDT and CDR2 as FYEKMQ. The CDR3 numbers 19 residues from cysteine through phenylalanine. Of the read, only the CDR3 DNA is kept; its 57 bases are in frame from base 1. This receptor was taken from a man between 18 and 35 years old in good health. Some clones in this sample may be carry-over from other donors' samples. The sequencing sample was made of naive CD8+ T cells from PBMCs. The cell subset or site label, read with the paper, signifies: CD45RA+CCR7+. The receptor chain draws on TRBV13 and TRBJ2-7; perhaps TRBD2 is the D gene, with 5 bases matching. The CDR3 reads as follows: CASSHRRSPSSEVVYEQYF. The nucleotide sequence reads as follows: TGTGCCAGCAGCCATAGACGGAGCCCTAGCTCGGAGGTCGTCTACGAGCAGTACTTC.